The clone carrying this T cell receptor beta chain was detected many times. Its target is not known. This sample is drawn from a study of breast tumors, draining lymph nodes, adjacent tissues. Samples came from axillary lymph nodes draining the breast cancer. TCRdb recomputed calls from the multiplex PCR reads with MiXCR, one row per CDR3 protein. The sample lists about 220,000 distinct CDR3 sequences; roughly a third were seen once. Study-wide results and limits: Tumor repertoires ranked between lymph nodes and nontumor tissue in diversity, with V and J gene preferences.

CDR1 SQVTM and CDR2 ANQGSEA come from the germline V gene. This CDR3 spans 13 amino acids. V was clipped by 0 bases and J by 8 bases, with 13 bases between them. The chain uses TRBV29-1 and TRBJ1-2, with D tentatively TRBD1 (6 bases). Sequencing input: axillary lymph node tissue. The receptor's source is a female donor with breast cancer. Some clones in this sample may be carry-over from other donors' samples. The DNA for the CDR3 is TGCAGCGTTGAAGAGGACAGAGCTATCGGCTACACCTTC. Encoded protein: CSVEEDRAIGYTF.